These T cell receptor beta chains were read from a single sample in a study of blood T cell repertoires in COVID-19. TCRdb keeps only in-frame clones here, not all; method: immunoSEQ multiplex PCR. The repertoire holds about 200,000 clones, with roughly nine tenths as singletons. The sequenced sample consisted of peripheral blood. The receptors here all came from a woman in her 70s with acute or convalescent COVID-19. The CDR3 runs from the conserved cysteine through the conserved F or W. D genes are given only for firm matches. Size is omitted from some rows. Given values are once, few, many or a class for expanded clones.

TRBV6-5,TRBJ1-3,few,-,CASRGTSSGNTIYF,TGTGCCAGCCGCGGAACGAGCTCTGGAAACACCATATATTTT
TRBV19,TRBJ2-3,-,TRBD2,CASTMGGFSTDTQYF,TGTGCCAGCACCATGGGAGGGTTTAGCACAGATACGCAGTATTTT
TRBV9,TRBJ1-4,-,-,CASSVGTVYNEKLFF,TGTGCCAGCAGCGTAGGGACAGTCTATAATGAAAAACTGTTTTTT
TRBV6-6,TRBJ2-7,-,TRBD1,CASSYSRTGGSYEQYF,TGTGCCAGCAGTTACTCTCGGACAGGGGGCTCCTACGAGCAGTACTTC
TRBV28,TRBJ2-5,-,TRBD2,CASSLGASGSSETQYF,TGTGCCAGCAGTCTAGGGGCTAGCGGGAGTTCGGAGACCCAGTACTTC
TRBV15,TRBJ2-3,-,-,CATSRETSLWYF,TGTGCCACCAGCAGAGAGACAAGTCTCTGGTATTTT
TRBV18,TRBJ1-1,-,TRBD1,CASSPTGVMNTEAFF,TGTGCCAGCTCACCGACAGGGGTAATGAACACTGAAGCTTTCTTT
TRBV5-8,TRBJ2-6,-,-,CASSPRGGSSGANVLTF,TGTGCCAGCAGCCCCCGTGGGGGCTCATCTGGGGCCAACGTCCTGACTTTC
TRBV6-1,TRBJ1-1,once,TRBD1,CASSWGDRVDEAFF,TGTGCCAGCAGTTGGGGGGACAGGGTTGATGAAGCTTTCTTT
TRBV3-1/TRBV3-2,TRBJ1-2,-,-,CASSQGTIYGYTF,TGTGCCAGCAGCCAAGGGACTATCTATGGCTACACCTTC
TRBV5-4,TRBJ2-4,-,-,CASSLAGMENIQYF,TGTGCCAGCAGCTTGGCCGGGATGGAAAACATTCAGTACTTC
TRBV2,TRBJ1-1,-,-,CASSGQMNTEAFF,TGTGCCAGCAGTGGACAGATGAACACTGAAGCTTTCTTT
TRBV3-1/TRBV3-2,TRBJ1-5,-,-,CASSQDYSNQPQHF,TGTGCCAGCAGCCAAGATTATAGCAATCAGCCCCAGCATTTT
TRBV27,TRBJ2-7,-,TRBD1,CASSWTGDPNEQYF,TGTGCCAGCAGTTGGACAGGGGATCCTAACGAGCAGTACTTC
TRBV6-5,TRBJ2-2,-,-,CASSYSALTGELFF,TGTGCCAGCAGTTACTCGGCCCTCACCGGGGAGCTGTTTTTT